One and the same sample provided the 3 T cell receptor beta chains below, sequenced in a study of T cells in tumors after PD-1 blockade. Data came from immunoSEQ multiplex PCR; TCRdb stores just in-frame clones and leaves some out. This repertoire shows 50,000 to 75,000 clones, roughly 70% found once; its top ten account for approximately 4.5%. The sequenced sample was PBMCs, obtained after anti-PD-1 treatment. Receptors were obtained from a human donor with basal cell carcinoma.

Written as DNA, the CDR3 is TGTGCCAGCAGCCCCGGGACAGGACTCATGAACACTGAAGCTTTCTTT. This encodes CASSPGTGLMNTEAFF. V is TRBV5-6 and J is TRBJ1-1; 8 positions match TRBD1. The V gene's germline CDR1 is SGHDT and CDR2 YYEEEE. CDR3 length: 16 amino acids. The ends lost 4 bases at V and 0 bases at J; junction bases unmatched: 8.

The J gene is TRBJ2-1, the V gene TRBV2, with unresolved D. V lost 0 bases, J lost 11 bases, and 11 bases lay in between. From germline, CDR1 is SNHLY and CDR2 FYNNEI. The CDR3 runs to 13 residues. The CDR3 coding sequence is TGTGCCAGCAGTGAAGCTCCCCGCTCGCAGCAGTTCTTC. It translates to CASSEAPRSQQFF.

The CDR3, as DNA: TGTGCCAGCTCACCAAGGGAGGTTTCTGGAAACACCATATATTTT. Translated, it gives CASSPREVSGNTIYF. This chain joins TRBV18 and TRBJ1-3; D not certain. The length of the CDR3 is 15 residues. Germline assignment: CDR1 KGHSH and CDR2 LQKENI. V lost 2 bases and J 1 base, leaving 9 bases between the germline ends. The full variable domain, with the rest looked up from reference TRBV18 and TRBJ1-3, is NAGVMQNPRHLVRRRGQEARLRCSPMKGHSHVYWYRQLPEEGLKFMVYLQKENIIDESGMPKERFSAEFPKEGPSILRIQQVVRGDSAAYFCASSPREVSGNTIYFGEGSWLTVV.